These 4 T cell receptor beta chains came from one sample sequenced in a study of early T cells in non-severe SARS-CoV-2 infection. TCRdb ran MiXCR on the 5' RACE reads and lists one entry per CDR3 protein. The data contain approximately 97,000 distinct CDR3 sequences, 11% of them singletons. The starting material was whole blood, obtained at baseline. These receptors all come from an adult who was a healthcare worker with PCR-confirmed SARS-CoV-2 infection or an uninfected control (not recorded which).

This clonotype has a count of ten or more. CDR3: CASSSDRGVQPQHF. CDR3 coding DNA: TGTGCCAGCAGTTCCGACAGGGGCGTCCAGCCCCAGCATTTT. The chain combines TRBV27 with TRBJ1-5, with 8 bases identical to TRBD1. The CDR3 is made up of 14 amino acids. The V and J ends lost 4 bases and 7 bases, in that order; junction bases with no gene match: 6. Germline V CDR1 and CDR2: MNHEY, SMNVEV (reference sequence).

This clonotype was recorded at least ten times. The chain is built from TRBV7-2 and TRBJ2-7; D is uncertain. Per the germline V gene, CDR1 is SGHTA and CDR2 is FQGNSA. With 8 bases removed from V and 3 bases from J, the gap between germline ends came to 5 bases. This CDR3 contains 10 residues. In nucleotides, the CDR3 is TGTGCCAGCGCAAACTACGAGCAGTACTTC. It encodes CASANYEQYF.

This clonotype has just one count. The chain has TRBV10-3 and TRBJ1-3; tentatively, D is TRBD1 (5 bases). The CDR3 runs to 14 residues. CDR1 and CDR2 (germline): ENHRY, SYGVKD. Trimming took 8 bases from V and 8 from J, leaving 19 bases between them. The CDR3 loop is CAICNRDQEDTIYF. CDR3 in DNA: TGTGCCATCTGCAACCGGGACCAAGAGGACACCATATATTTT.

The rearrangement joins TRBV18 to TRBJ2-7; D may be TRBD2 (6 bases). The CDR3 loop spans 16 amino acids. Germline values: CDR1 KGHSH, CDR2 LQKENI. V was clipped by 2 bases and J by 6 bases, with 20 bases between them. Here the CDR3 reads CASSPIPRTEGGEQYF. The CDR3 DNA is TGTGCCAGCTCACCAATACCCCGGACGGAGGGAGGCGAGCAGTACTTC.